A selection of T cell receptor beta chains follows, all from one sample in a study of tumor-infiltrating lymphocytes in oesophageal squamous cell carcinoma. From the PCR reads, TCRdb called clonotypes with MiXCR, one entry per CDR3 protein. The sample carries fewer than 20,000 distinct CDR3 sequences, around 43% recorded once. Sequencing used normal esophageal tissue next to the tumor. All receptors derive from a female donor with esophageal squamous cell carcinoma. Both conserved end residues are part of each CDR3. The order of the fields is D gene, J gene, V gene, CDR3 length, clone size, CDR3 DNA, CDR3 protein. D genes are given only for firm matches. Not every row has a clone size; where given, it reads once, few, many or a size class.

-,TRBJ2-1,TRBV7-6,16,-,TGTGCCAGCAGCTTAGCAGGGTGGGTCCTTTACAATGAGCAGTTCTTC,CASSLAGWVLYNEQFF
TRBD2,TRBJ2-1,TRBV5-4,15,many,TGTGCCAGCAGCATCGGACTAGCGGGAGCCAATGAGCAGTTCTTC,CASSIGLAGANEQFF
TRBD2,TRBJ2-7,TRBV7-9,13,-,TGTGCCAGCAGCCAGGGACTAGCGGACGAGCAGTACTTC,CASSQGLADEQYF
TRBD2,TRBJ2-7,TRBV6-2/TRBV6-3,14,-,TGTGCCAGCAGTTGGGCTAGCGGTAACTACGAGCAGTACTTC,CASSWASGNYEQYF
TRBD2,TRBJ2-7,TRBV7-6,16,few,TGTGCCAGCAGCCCCCCCGGGACTAGCGGGAGCTACGAGCAGTACTTC,CASSPPGTSGSYEQYF
-,TRBJ2-6,TRBV12-3/TRBV12-4,13,many,-,CASHREKWLHLRF
-,TRBJ2-1,TRBV7-6,16,-,TGTGCCAGCAGCGCGGACACTTCGAGCTCCTACAATGAGCAGTTCTTC,CASSADTSSSYNEQFF
-,TRBJ1-4,TRBV7-2,16,-,TGTGCCAGCAGCATCGGACACGTTGCAACTAATGAAAAACTGTTTTTT,CASSIGHVATNEKLFF
TRBD2,TRBJ2-7,TRBV7-2,15,-,TGTGCCAGCAGCGTTACTAGCGGGTTTTCCTACGAGCAGTACTTC,CASSVTSGFSYEQYF
-,TRBJ2-5,TRBV7-3,16,-,TGTGCCAGCAGCCAACAGGGGCGGGGGTCCCAAGAGACCCAGTACTTC,CASSQQGRGSQETQYF
-,TRBJ1-1,TRBV7-2,13,few,TGTGCCAGCAGCGCCCTCGTTAACGGCGAAGCTTTCTTT,CASSALVNGEAFF
-,TRBJ1-1,TRBV11-2,17,-,TGTGCCAGCAGCTTAAGATCAGTCCTGGCCTCTAACACTGAAGCTTTCTTT,CASSLRSVLASNTEAFF
-,TRBJ2-3,TRBV20-1,12,-,TGCAGTGCTACTGTTGGCACAGATACGCAGTATTTT,CSATVGTDTQYF
-,TRBJ1-5,TRBV7-6,13,few,TGTGCCAGCAGCTTAGGGGGGGATCAGCCCCAGCATTTT,CASSLGGDQPQHF
-,TRBJ2-1,TRBV7-8,15,-,TGTGCCAGCAGCTTAGCGGGAGGGGGAGCGGATGAGCAGTTCTTC,CASSLAGGGADEQFF
TRBD2,TRBJ2-1,TRBV30,18,-,TGTGCCTGGAGTGCAACCGGGACTAGCGGGAGGTATTACAATGAGCAGTTCTTC,CAWSATGTSGRYYNEQFF
TRBD1,TRBJ1-1,TRBV12-3/TRBV12-4,13,many,TGTGCCAGCAGTTTAGACAGGGGGCCTGAAGCTTTCTTT,CASSLDRGPEAFF
TRBD2,TRBJ2-3,TRBV6-1,16,many,TGTGCCAGCAGTGTGGGGGCGGGGGGGTCCACAGATACGCAGTATTTT,CASSVGAGGSTDTQYF
TRBD2,TRBJ2-7,TRBV28,17,-,TGTGCCAGCAGTTGGCCGTGGGCGGGAGAGACTCGGGGCGAGCAGTACTTC,CASSWPWAGETRGEQYF
-,TRBJ2-7,TRBV7-6,13,-,TGTGCCAGCAGCGCTTCTATTCCCCATGAGCAGTACTTC,CASSASIPHEQYF
TRBD2,TRBJ2-5,TRBV11-2,15,medium-sized,TGTGCCAGCAGCTTATACCTAGCGGGGACAGAGACCCAGTACTTC,CASSLYLAGTETQYF
TRBD1,TRBJ1-5,TRBV6-1,15,many,TGTGCCAGCAGTCCCGAGGGACAGGACCGAGGGCCCCAGCATTTT,CASSPEGQDRGPQHF
-,TRBJ2-1,TRBV7-6,14,-,TGTGCTAGCAGCTTAGTGGCTAGTAGCAATGAGCAGTTCTTC,CASSLVASSNEQFF
TRBD1,TRBJ1-2,TRBV5-1,13,-,TGCGCCAGCAGCCCTGGGGACAGCTCTGGCTACACCTTC,CASSPGDSSGYTF
-,TRBJ2-7,TRBV6-2/TRBV6-3,15,-,TGTGCCAGCAGTTACTCGGCTACAGCTGAATACGAGCAGTACTTC,CASSYSATAEYEQYF
TRBD1,TRBJ2-5,TRBV7-9,17,many,TGTGCCAGCAGCTTCTCTACCGGGACAGAGGGGCGGGAGACCCAGTACTTC,CASSFSTGTEGRETQYF
TRBD1,TRBJ2-7,TRBV6-1,16,many,TGTGCCAGCAGTCCCGGGTCAGGGGGCTGGGGGTACGAGCAGTACTTC,CASSPGSGGWGYEQYF
-,TRBJ1-4,TRBV4-1,16,few,TGCGCCAGCAGCCAGGACTTGACAGCATCTAATGAAAAACTGTTTTTT,CASSQDLTASNEKLFF
-,TRBJ2-3,TRBV6-1,13,medium-sized,TGTGCCAGCAGTACCCCACCGACAGATACGCAGTATTTT,CASSTPPTDTQYF
-,TRBJ2-5,TRBV7-9,14,-,TGTGCCAGCAGCAAGAGCCACGCTCCGGAGACCCAGTACTTC,CASSKSHAPETQYF
-,TRBJ2-1,TRBV10-1,15,-,TGCGCCAGCATCCAATCGACCAGCTCCTACAATGAGCAGTTCTTC,CASIQSTSSYNEQFF
-,TRBJ2-3,TRBV7-2,13,-,TGTGCCAGCAGCACAATGTCTTGGGATACGCAGTATTTT,CASSTMSWDTQYF
TRBD2,TRBJ2-1,TRBV7-8,16,few,TGTGCCAGCAGCTTAAGAAGGACTAGCGGGAACAATGAGCAGTTCTTC,CASSLRRTSGNNEQFF
-,TRBJ2-5,TRBV5-1,13,-,TGCGCCAGCAGCTTGGTTAACCAAGAGACCCAGTACTTC,CASSLVNQETQYF
TRBD1,TRBJ2-2,TRBV11-1,16,-,TGTGCCAGCAAGGGGGCGACAGGCCCGAACACCGGGGAGCTGTTTTTT,CASKGATGPNTGELFF
TRBD2,TRBJ2-1,TRBV5-1,14,many,TGCGCCAGCAGCTTGGTGGTAGCGGGGCATGAGCAGTTCTTC,CASSLVVAGHEQFF
-,TRBJ2-5,TRBV19,12,-,TGTGCCAGTAAGAGTACCTACAATGAGCAGTACTTC,CASKSTYNEQYF
-,TRBJ2-5,TRBV19,14,many,TGTGCCAGCAACCCCGGCAGGGGAGTTGAGACCCAGTACTTC,CASNPGRGVETQYF
TRBD2,TRBJ2-1,TRBV7-6,16,-,TGTGCCAGCAGCTTATCTAGCGGGAGTTCCCACAATGAGCAGTTCTTC,CASSLSSGSSHNEQFF
TRBD1,TRBJ1-1,TRBV6-1,14,many,TGTGCCAGCAGTAAACAGGGGTGGGACACTGAAGCTTTCTTT,CASSKQGWDTEAFF
TRBD2,TRBJ2-2,TRBV6-6,16,-,TGTGCCAGCAGTTACTCGGCTAGCGGCATCACCGGGGAGCTGTTTTTT,CASSYSASGITGELFF